A single TCR beta chain is shown here with its context. The data are from a study of human CD8 memory T cell subsets. Making the TCR beta libraries relied on UMI-labeled 5' RACE. TCRdb reanalyzed the 5' RACE reads, giving one entry per CDR3 protein sequence and no DNA. Its table records under 6,000 distinct CDR3 sequences. Germline CDR1 is DFQATT and CDR2 is SNEGSKA (reference sequence). The CDR3 consists of 16 residues. This TCR came from a human donor in good health. This chain joins TRBV20-1 and TRBJ2-1; no DNA is available, so the TRBD1 call from TCRdb remains unchecked. The specimen sequenced was CD8+ T cells from PBMCs. CDR3 in amino acids: CSARPTKAPLINEQFF.